The T cell receptor (beta chain) under discussion was sequenced for a study of regulatory T cells in long-lasting Graves disease. Background on the study: Antithyroid drug exposure in newly diagnosed Graves' patients had lasted under 3 months.

Many counts were recorded for this clonotype. Arm-PCR of CDR3 regions and iRepertoire HTBI primers were used to build TCR beta libraries. TCRdb redid the calling of the multiplex PCR reads with MiXCR, one entry per CDR3 protein. Among approximately 460,000 distinct CDR3 sequences listed, less than 20% were seen once. The germline V gene encodes CDR1 ENHRY and CDR2 SYGVKD. Trimming took 2 bases from V and 3 from J; bases not matched to a gene: 9. This CDR3 region has 17 residues. Time point: newly diagnosed GD, antithyroid drugs for less than 3 months. The authors made the TCR library using RNA they extracted from PBMCs. The same sample was also studied in work on T cells in Graves' hyperthyroidism and ophthalmopathy.

This sequence joins TRBV10-3 and TRBJ2-3, with 9 bases lining up with TRBD2. Sequences were derived from peripheral blood mononuclear cells (PBMCs), sampled at new diagnosis, from a patient treated with antithyroid drugs. This sequence was found in a woman in her thirties with Graves disease. CDR3 sequence reads: CAISETLTSGNTDTQYF. CDR3 in DNA: TGTGCCATCAGTGAGACCCTGACTAGCGGAAATACAGATACGCAGTATTTT.